According to its frequency, the clone carrying this T cell receptor (beta chain) is medium-sized (0.01 to 0.1%). Its antigen is unidentified. The germline V gene has CDR1 SGDLS and CDR2 YYNGEE. CDR3 length: 15 amino acids. The data derive from a study of T cells expressing NK-cell markers. About the study: CD3+CD56+NKG2C+, CD3+CD56+NKG2C- and CD3+CD56-NKG2C+ T cells, once sorted, supplied the TCR beta repertoires. Seven donors tested HCMV-seropositive and one tested seronegative among the eight sequenced.

TCRdb reworked the 5' RACE reads into one entry per CDR3 protein, no DNA. The sample holds 650 to 900 distinct CDR3 sequences. General study results and limits: A few donors likewise had their CD3+CD56-NKG2C+ fraction led by these clonotypes.

What was sequenced was blood T cells: a sorted CD56 or NKG2C T cell subset, CD4+ or CD8+ T cells, or bulk PBMC T cells (not recorded which). The V gene is TRBV9, the J gene TRBJ2-7; TCRdb lists TRBD2, though no DNA is available to test this call. This clonotype was obtained from a man between 18 and 69 years old in good health. CDR3 in amino acids: CASSPGLALFYEQYF.